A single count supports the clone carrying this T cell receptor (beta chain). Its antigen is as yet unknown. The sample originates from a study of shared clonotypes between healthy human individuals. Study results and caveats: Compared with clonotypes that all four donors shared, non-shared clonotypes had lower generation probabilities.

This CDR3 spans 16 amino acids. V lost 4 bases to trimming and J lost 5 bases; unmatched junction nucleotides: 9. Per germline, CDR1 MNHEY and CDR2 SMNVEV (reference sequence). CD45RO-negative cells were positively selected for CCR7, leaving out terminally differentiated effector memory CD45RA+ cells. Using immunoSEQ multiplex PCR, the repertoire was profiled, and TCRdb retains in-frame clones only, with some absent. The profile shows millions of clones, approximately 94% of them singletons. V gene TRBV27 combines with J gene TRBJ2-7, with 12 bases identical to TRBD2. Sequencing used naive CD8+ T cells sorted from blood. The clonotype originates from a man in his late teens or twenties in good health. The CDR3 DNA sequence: TGTGCCAGCAGTTCTAGCGGGAGGGCCTTATTCGACGAGCAGTACTTC. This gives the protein CASSSSGRALFDEQYF.